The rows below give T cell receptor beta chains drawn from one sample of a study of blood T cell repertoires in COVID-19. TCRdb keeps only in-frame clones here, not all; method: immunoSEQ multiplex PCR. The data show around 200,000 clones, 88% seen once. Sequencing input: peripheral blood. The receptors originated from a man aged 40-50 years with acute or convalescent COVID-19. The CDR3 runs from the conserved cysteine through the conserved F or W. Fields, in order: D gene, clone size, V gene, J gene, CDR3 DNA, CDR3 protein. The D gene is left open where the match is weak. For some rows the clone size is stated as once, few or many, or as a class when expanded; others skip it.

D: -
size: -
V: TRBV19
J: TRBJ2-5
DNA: TGTGCCAGTAGCCGACTAACCCGAGGAGAGACCCAGTACTTC
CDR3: CASSRLTRGETQYF

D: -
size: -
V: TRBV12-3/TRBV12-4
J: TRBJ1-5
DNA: TGTGCCAGCAGTTTTTCCGATCAGCCCCAGCATTTT
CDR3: CASSFSDQPQHF

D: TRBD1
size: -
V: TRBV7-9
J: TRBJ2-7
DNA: TGTGCCAGCAGGAGGACAGGGAGCTACGAGCAGTACTTC
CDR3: CASRRTGSYEQYF

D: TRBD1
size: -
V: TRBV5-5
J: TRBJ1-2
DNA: TGTGCCAGCAGCCCGCGCCTGGGACAGATTAACTATGGCTACACCTTC
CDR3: CASSPRLGQINYGYTF

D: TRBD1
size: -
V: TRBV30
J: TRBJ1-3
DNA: TGTGCCTCAGAACTCACAGGGGGCGGTGGAAACACCATATATTTT
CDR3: CASELTGGGGNTIYF

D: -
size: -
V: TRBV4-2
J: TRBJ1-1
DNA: TGTGCCAGCAGCCAAGCAGGTTATCGGCAGCCGAACACTGAAGCTTTCTTT
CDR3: CASSQAGYRQPNTEAFF

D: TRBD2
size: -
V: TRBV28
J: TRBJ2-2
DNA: TGTGCCAGCAGTATACCGTTAGCGGGTGGCGCCGGGGAGCTGTTTTTT
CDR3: CASSIPLAGGAGELFF

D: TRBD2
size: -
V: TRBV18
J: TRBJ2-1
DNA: TGTGCCAGCTCAACGACTAGCGGGAGTCTGTGGGAACATGAGCAGTTCTTC
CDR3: CASSTTSGSLWEHEQFF

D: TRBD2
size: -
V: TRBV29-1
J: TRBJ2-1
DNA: TGCAGCGTCATATTTCCAGGCGGGAGGGCCTACAATGAGCAGTTCTTC
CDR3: CSVIFPGGRAYNEQFF

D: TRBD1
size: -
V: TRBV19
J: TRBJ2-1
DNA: TGTGCCAGTAGTCCGACAGGGAACAATGAGCAGTTCTTC
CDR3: CASSPTGNNEQFF

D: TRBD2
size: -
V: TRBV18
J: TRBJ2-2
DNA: TGTGCCAGCTCACCAAGGACTAGCGGGGGCCTTTGGCCGGGTACCGGGGAGCTGTTTTTT
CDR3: CASSPRTSGGLWPGTGELFF

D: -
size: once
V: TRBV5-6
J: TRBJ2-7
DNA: TGTGCCAGCAGTTTTGTTGGAGGCTATGCCTACGAGCAGTACTTC
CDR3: CASSFVGGYAYEQYF

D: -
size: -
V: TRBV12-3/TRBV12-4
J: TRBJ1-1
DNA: TGTGCCAGCAGAACAGTGGGGGGTGAAGCTTTCTTT
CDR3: CASRTVGGEAFF

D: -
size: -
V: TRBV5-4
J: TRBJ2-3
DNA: TGTGCCAGCAGCGGTGGGAGAGTCACAGATACGCAGTATTTT
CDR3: CASSGGRVTDTQYF

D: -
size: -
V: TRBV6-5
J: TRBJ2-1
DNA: TGTGCCAGCAATCCAACAGGGAGGGGCTACAATGAGCAGTTCTTC
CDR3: CASNPTGRGYNEQFF

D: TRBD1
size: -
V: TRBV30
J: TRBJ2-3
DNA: TGTGCCGCATTCGGGACAGACCAATTTACGCAGTATTTT
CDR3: CAAFGTDQFTQYF

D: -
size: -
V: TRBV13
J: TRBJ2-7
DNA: TGTGCCAGCAGCTTAGGACAGGGCTCCTCCTACGAGCAGTACTTC
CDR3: CASSLGQGSSYEQYF

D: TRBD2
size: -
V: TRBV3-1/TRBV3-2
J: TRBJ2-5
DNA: TGTGCCAGCAGCCAAATTAGGACCGGACTAGCGGGAGGAGGAGAGACCCAGTACTTC
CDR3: CASSQIRTGLAGGGETQYF

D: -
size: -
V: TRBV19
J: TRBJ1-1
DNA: TGTGCCAGTAGTATAGGGCAGGGACTTGAAGCTTTCTTT
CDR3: CASSIGQGLEAFF

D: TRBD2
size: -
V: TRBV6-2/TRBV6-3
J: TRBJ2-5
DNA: TGTGCCAGCAGCCCGGACGGGGGGGAGACCCAGTACTTC
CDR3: CASSPDGGETQYF

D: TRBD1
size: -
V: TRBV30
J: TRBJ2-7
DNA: TGTGCCTGGGATCACGGGACAGTTTACTCCTACGAGCAGTACTTC
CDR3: CAWDHGTVYSYEQYF

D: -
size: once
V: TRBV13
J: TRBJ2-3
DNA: TGTGCCAGCAGCTTAGTCGGATTTGACACTCCTAGCACAGATACGCAGTATTTT
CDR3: CASSLVGFDTPSTDTQYF

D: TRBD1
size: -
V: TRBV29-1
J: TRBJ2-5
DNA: TGCAGCGTTGACCCCCGGGACAGGGTAGGGGAGACCCAGTACTTC
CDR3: CSVDPRDRVGETQYF

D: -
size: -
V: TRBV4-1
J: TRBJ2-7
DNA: TGCGCCAGCAGCCAATACCCGACTGAGAGCTCCTACGAGCAGTACTTC
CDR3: CASSQYPTESSYEQYF

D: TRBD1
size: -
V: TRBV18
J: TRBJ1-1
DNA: TGTGCCAGCTCACAGGGACAGAGAAACACTGAAGCTTTCTTT
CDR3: CASSQGQRNTEAFF

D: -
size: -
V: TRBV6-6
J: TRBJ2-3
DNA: TGTGCCAGCAGTTTAAGTCAGGGGCAAGATACGCAGTATTTT
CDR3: CASSLSQGQDTQYF

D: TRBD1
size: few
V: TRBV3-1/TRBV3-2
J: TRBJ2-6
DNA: TGTGCCAGCAGACCCGGACAGGGTAGAAATCCTGGGGCCAACGTCCTGACTTTC
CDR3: CASRPGQGRNPGANVLTF

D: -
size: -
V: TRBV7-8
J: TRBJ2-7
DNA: TGTGCCAGCAGCTTAGTCCAGGATCTCTACGAGCAGTACTTC
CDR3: CASSLVQDLYEQYF

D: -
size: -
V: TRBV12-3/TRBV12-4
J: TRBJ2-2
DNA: TGTGCCAGCAGTTTTACACCTACCGGGGAGCTGTTTTTT
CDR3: CASSFTPTGELFF

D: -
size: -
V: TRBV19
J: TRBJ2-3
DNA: TGTGCCAGTAGTATCTGGGCAGGGGGGTCTACAGATACGCAGTATTTT
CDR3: CASSIWAGGSTDTQYF

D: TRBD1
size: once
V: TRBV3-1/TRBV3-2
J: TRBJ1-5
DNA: TGTGCCAGCAGCCCGACAGGGGTCCATCAGCCCCAGCATTTT
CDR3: CASSPTGVHQPQHF

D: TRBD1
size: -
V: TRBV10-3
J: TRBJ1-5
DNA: TGTGCCAGCACAGGGGTAGCCTCCAATCAGCCCCAGCATTTT
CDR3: CASTGVASNQPQHF

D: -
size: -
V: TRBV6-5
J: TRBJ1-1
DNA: TGTGCCAGCAACCGGGTTGGAACTGAAGCTTTCTTT
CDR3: CASNRVGTEAFF

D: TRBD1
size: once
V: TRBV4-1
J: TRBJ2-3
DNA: TGCGCCAGCAGCCAAGTTACCGGGACAGCATTTGGGCCAGATACGCAGTATTTT
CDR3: CASSQVTGTAFGPDTQYF

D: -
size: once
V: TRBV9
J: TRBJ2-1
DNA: TGTGCCAGCAGCGTAGATGCTAACTCCTACAATGAGCAGTTCTTC
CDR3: CASSVDANSYNEQFF

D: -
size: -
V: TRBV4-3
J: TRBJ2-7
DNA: TGCGCCAGCAGCCAAGAAGGTCAGGAAGCCTACGAGCAGTACTTC
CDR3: CASSQEGQEAYEQYF

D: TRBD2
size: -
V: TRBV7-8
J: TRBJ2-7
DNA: TGTGCCAGCAGCTTCAAGGGACTAGCGGGCGAATACGAGCAGTACTTC
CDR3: CASSFKGLAGEYEQYF

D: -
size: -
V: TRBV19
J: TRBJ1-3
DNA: TGTGCCAGTAGTATAGGGGGAGCCTCTGGAAACACCATATATTTT
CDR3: CASSIGGASGNTIYF

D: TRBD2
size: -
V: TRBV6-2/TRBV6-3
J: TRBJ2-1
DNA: TGTGCCAGCAGTTACGGTAGCGGGGGGGCGAGGAATGAGCAGTTCTTC
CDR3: CASSYGSGGARNEQFF

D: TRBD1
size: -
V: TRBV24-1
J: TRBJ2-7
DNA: TGTGCCACCAGTGACCCCGGGACAGGGAACGAGCAGTACTTC
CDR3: CATSDPGTGNEQYF

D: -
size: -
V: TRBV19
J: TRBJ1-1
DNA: TGTGCCAGTAGTATGTTCTCCAGGGTGGGCACTGAAGCTTTCTTT
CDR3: CASSMFSRVGTEAFF